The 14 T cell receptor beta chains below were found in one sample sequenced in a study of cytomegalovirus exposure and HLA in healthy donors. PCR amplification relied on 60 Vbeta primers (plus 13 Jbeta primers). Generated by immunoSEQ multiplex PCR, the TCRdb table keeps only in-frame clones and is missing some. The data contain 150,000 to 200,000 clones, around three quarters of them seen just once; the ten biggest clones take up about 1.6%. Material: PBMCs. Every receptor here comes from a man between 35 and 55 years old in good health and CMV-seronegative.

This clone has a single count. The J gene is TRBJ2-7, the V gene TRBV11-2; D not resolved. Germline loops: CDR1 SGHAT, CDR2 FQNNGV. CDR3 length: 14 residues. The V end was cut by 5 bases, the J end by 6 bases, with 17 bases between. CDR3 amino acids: CASSPPPVPVEQYF. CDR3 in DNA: TGTGCCAGCAGCCCCCCGCCGGTGCCGGTCGAGCAGTACTTC.

CDR3 in DNA: TGTGCCAGCAGTGAAAGAGTCAGGGGACCTCCCACAGATACGCAGTATTTT. Its translation: CASSERVRGPPTDTQYF. The rearrangement uses TRBV6-1 and TRBJ2-3, with D perhaps matching TRBD1 (6 bases). Germline V CDR1 and CDR2: MNHNS, SASEGT. This CDR3 spans 17 amino acids. The V end was cut by 2 bases, the J end by 2 bases, with 17 bases between.

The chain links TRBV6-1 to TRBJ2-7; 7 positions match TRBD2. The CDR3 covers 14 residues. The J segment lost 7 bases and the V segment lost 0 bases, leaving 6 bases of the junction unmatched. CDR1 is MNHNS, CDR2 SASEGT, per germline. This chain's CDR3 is CASSEAGQRGEQYV. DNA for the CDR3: TGTGCCAGCAGTGAAGCTGGGCAGCGGGGAGAGCAGTACGTC.

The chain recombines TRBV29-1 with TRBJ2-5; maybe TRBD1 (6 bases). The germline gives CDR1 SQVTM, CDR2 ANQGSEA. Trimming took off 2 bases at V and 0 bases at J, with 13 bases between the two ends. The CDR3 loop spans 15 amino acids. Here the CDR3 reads CSVELGAEYQETQYF. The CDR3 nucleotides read TGCAGCGTTGAATTGGGGGCTGAGTACCAAGAGACCCAGTACTTC.

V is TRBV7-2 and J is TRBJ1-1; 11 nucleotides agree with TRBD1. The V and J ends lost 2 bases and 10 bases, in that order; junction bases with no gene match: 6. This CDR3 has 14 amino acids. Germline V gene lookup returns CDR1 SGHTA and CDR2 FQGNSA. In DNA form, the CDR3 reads TGTGCCAGCAGCTTACAGGGACAGGGGGGAAGAGCTTTCTTT. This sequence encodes CASSLQGQGGRAFF.

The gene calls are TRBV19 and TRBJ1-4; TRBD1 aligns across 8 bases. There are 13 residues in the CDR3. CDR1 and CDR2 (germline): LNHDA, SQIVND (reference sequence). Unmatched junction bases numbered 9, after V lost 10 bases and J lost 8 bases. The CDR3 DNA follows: TGTGCCACCGCCTACCGGACAGGGGAAAAACTGTTTTTT. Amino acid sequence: CATAYRTGEKLFF.

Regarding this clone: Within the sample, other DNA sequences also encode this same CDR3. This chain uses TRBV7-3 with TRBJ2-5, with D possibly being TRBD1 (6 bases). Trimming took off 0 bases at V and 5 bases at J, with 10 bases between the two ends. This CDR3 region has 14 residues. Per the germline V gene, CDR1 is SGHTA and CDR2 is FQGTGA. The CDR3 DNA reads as TGTGCCAGCAGCTTAACAGGGGGATGGGAGACCCAGTACTTC. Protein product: CASSLTGGWETQYF.

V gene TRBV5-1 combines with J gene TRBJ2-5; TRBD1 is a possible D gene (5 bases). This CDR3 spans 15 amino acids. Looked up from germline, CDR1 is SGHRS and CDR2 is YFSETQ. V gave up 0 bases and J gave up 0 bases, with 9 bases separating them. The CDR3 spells CASSLETANQETQYF. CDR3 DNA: TGCGCCAGCAGCTTGGAGACAGCCAACCAAGAGACCCAGTACTTC.

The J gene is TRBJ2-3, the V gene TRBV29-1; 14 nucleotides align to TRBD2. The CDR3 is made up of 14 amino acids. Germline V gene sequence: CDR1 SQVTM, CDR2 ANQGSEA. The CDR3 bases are TGCAGTGTAGAGACTAGCGGGAGGGGAGATACGCAGTATTTT. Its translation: CSVETSGRGDTQYF.

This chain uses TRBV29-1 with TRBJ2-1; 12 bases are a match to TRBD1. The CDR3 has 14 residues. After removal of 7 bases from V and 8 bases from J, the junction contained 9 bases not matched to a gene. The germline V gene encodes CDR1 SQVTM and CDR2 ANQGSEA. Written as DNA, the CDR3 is TGCAGCGCCTCCCGGGACAGGGGGCAAGATGAGCAGTTCTTC. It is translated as CSASRDRGQDEQFF.

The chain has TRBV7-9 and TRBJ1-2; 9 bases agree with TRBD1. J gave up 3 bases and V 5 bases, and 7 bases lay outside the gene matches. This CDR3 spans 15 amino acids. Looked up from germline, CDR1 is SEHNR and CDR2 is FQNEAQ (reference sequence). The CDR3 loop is CASSIGTGNYYGYTF. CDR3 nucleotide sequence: TGTGCCAGCAGCATTGGGACAGGGAACTACTATGGCTACACCTTC.

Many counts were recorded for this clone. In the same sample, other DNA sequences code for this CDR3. This CDR3 reads CASSELAGSYNEQFF. The CDR3 coding sequence is TGTGCCAGCAGTGAACTAGCGGGGTCCTACAATGAGCAGTTCTTC. The chain employs TRBV6-1 and TRBJ2-1; 9 nucleotides align to TRBD2. The V and J ends lost 2 bases and 1 base, in that order; junction bases with no gene match: 0. Germline V gene data show CDR1 as MNHNS and CDR2 as SASEGT. This CDR3 region has 15 residues.

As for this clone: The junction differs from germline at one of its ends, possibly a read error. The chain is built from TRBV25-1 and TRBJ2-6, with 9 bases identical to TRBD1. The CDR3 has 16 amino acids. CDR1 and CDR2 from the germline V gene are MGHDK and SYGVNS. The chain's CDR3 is CASGEQGAAGANGLTF. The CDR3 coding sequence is TGTGCCAGCGGAGAACAGGGGGCGGCTGGGGCCAACGGCCTGACTTTC.

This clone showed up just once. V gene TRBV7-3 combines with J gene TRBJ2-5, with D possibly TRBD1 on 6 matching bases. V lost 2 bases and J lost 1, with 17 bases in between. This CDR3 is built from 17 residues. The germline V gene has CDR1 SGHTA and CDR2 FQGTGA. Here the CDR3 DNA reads TGTGCCAGCAGCTTAGGGGCGATGACAGGATTCCAAGAGACCCAGTACTTC. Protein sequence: CASSLGAMTGFQETQYF.